Listed here is a single T cell receptor (beta chain). This sample was taken from a study of OX40 agonist ivuxolimab in advanced cancers. Across the whole study: Dose-escalation cases comprised hepatocellular carcinoma, melanoma, renal cell or head and neck cancer.

V gave up 3 bases and J gave up 10 bases; unmatched junction bases: 9. From germline, CDR1 is MDHEN and CDR2 SYDVKM. The CDR3 is made up of 14 amino acids. Assay: immunoSEQ multiplex PCR; the TCRdb copy retains only in-frame clones and omits some. The repertoire includes 50,000 to 65,000 clones, less than 95% of them detected once, and 8% to 9.5% sits in the top ten. The receptor's source is an adult with an advanced solid tumor such as melanoma, head and neck, liver or kidney cancer. Sequencing used CD4+ or CD8+ T cells sorted from blood, obtained in a trial of the OX40 agonist ivuxolimab. The J gene is TRBJ2-5, the V gene TRBV28, with 9 positions matching TRBD2. This CDR3 reads CASSFWTSAEDQYF. In nucleotides, the CDR3 is TGTGCCAGCAGTTTCTGGACTAGCGCGGAGGACCAGTACTTC.